This record looks at one T cell receptor beta chain sequence and its context. This entry belongs to a study of blood T cell repertoires in COVID-19. Study context: COVID-19 samples from acute and convalescent phases originated in the United States, Italy and Spain. Sample material is recorded as cDNA or gDNA derived from T cells, B-cell-depleted T cells, or PBMCs.

Profiling relied on immunoSEQ multiplex PCR, and the TCRdb table lists in-frame clones only, not all of them. The table records around 300,000 clones, 89% of them present only once. The CDR3 is 15 amino acids. Per the germline V gene, CDR1 is MNHEY and CDR2 is SVGAGI. V was clipped by 7 bases and J by 5 bases; unmatched bases: 13. The sequenced sample consisted of peripheral blood. The rearrangement joins TRBV6-5 to TRBJ1-1, with 7 bases fitting TRBD1. This TCR came from a man aged 50-60 years with acute or convalescent COVID-19. The CDR3 sequence: CASTQLGGAETEAFF. As DNA, the CDR3 is TGTGCCAGCACCCAGTTAGGGGGCGCGGAAACTGAAGCTTTCTTT.